This T cell receptor beta chain was profiled in a study of T-cell reconstitution after alpha-beta-depleted transplantation in children. Study-wide results and caveats: T-cell counts and diversity at one year following transplant were attributed mainly to newly produced T cells. Some patients' high day-60 TCRbeta diversity was attributed to recipient cells surviving conditioning.

V gave up 5 bases and J gave up 2 bases; unmatched junction bases: 14. Germline values: CDR1 SEHNR, CDR2 FQNEAQ (reference sequence). This CDR3 is 17 amino acids long. The TCRbeta library incorporated unique molecular identifiers. One entry per CDR3 protein, called by TCRdb with MiXCR from the PCR reads. The sample gives 90,000 to 130,000 distinct CDR3 sequences, 5% to 7% of which show up once; about 23% is in the top ten. Details on this clonotype: Its antigen remains unidentified.

Sequencing was performed on PBMCs, mostly from graft donor cells, taken 360 days after TCRalphabeta/CD19-depleted stem cell transplant. The source is a male patient aged 2 to 9 who had a stem cell transplant for acute lymphoblastic leukemia, so the T cells may come from the graft donor. The chain carries TRBV7-9 and TRBJ2-7, with 8 bases matching TRBD1. The CDR3 protein is CASSRTDWDRIPYEQYF. As DNA, the CDR3 is TGTGCCAGCAGCCGAACCGACTGGGACAGGATTCCCTACGAGCAGTACTTC.